Given below is one TCR beta chain in context. This clonotype was seen many times. Its specific antigen is unknown. No base-level quality is on record; no much larger clone is a single base apart. In light of the paper, this sample's treatment or condition label describes: in vitro stimulation with specific CMV peptide epitopes to enrich CMV-specific T cells. Trimming takes 5 bases from V and 3 bases from J, and the germline ends sit 22 bases apart. Taken from the germline V gene (reference sequence), the CDR1 and CDR2 loops are LNHDA and SQIVND. From cysteine to phenylalanine, the CDR3 is 17 amino acids long. The only DNA kept is the CDR3, 51 bases in frame from the first base. This entry belongs to a study of T cell repertoires in cytomegalovirus infection (dated by TCRdb to between 2018 and 2021). Regarding the research as a whole: Peptide stimulations targeted recently identified HLA-C-restricted CMV epitopes, whose presentation resists viral immunomodulation, together with well-studied HLA-B-restricted epitopes. Donor HLA type was relevant to the analysis, as public TCR beta signatures indicated carriage of CMV infection together with the matching HLA type.

TCRdb shows the sequencer as Illumina HiSeq 1500. TCRdb handled the public reads itself, with Q25 trimming in fastp and clone calling in MiXCR, and kept productive beta chains. All rows with the same CDR3 protein become a single entry with the most common DNA and genes. This sample gives about 890,000 distinct CDR3 sequences in total; roughly 31% of them show up just once. The biggest ten clones account for 11% to 15% of the sample. Results the study describes overall, beyond this receptor: Carriers of CMV infection plus the relevant HLA type were discriminated by the cumulative frequency of public TCR beta family members in the study cohort and in an independent roughly 320-donor cohort. The ex vivo response was dominated by HLA-C-restricted CMV-specific TCR beta clonotypes, which also provided the single most frequent clonotype in two of eight donors.

The sequences come from cultured CD8+ T cells from PBMCs, collected from culture after CMV antigen stimulation. The TCR sequence derives from a human donor in good health (CMV status not recorded). Some clones in this sample may be carry-over from other donors' samples. The V gene is TRBV19 and the J gene is TRBJ1-1; a weak D assignment points to TRBD1 (6 bases agree). The CDR3 protein sequence reads: CASSWRDNGGLDTEAFF. The nucleotides read TGTGCCAGTAGTTGGAGGGACAACGGAGGGTTGGACACTGAAGCTTTCTTT.